One sample yielded the 25 T cell receptor beta chains listed below, sequenced in a study of T cell repertoires in cytomegalovirus infection. Using its own MiXCR run on the reads, TCRdb lists one record per CDR3 protein. The sample yields fewer than 650,000 distinct CDR3 sequences, roughly 43% seen once. These receptors' antigens are unknown. This specimen consisted of cultured PBMCs, obtained from culture after CMV antigen stimulation. The source is a human donor in good health (CMV status not recorded). Some clones in this sample may be carry-over from other donors' samples.

This clonotype has just a few counts. The V and J genes are TRBV5-4 and TRBJ2-7; tentative D call: TRBD2 (6 bases). Germline CDR1 SGHNT, CDR2 YYREEE (reference sequence). This CDR3 is 15 amino acids long. V shed 2 bases and J shed 4 bases, with 16 bases lying between them. CDR3 loop: CASSLRKQGGYEQYF. CDR3 sequence (DNA): TGTGCCAGCAGCTTAAGGAAGCAGGGAGGTTACGAGCAGTACTTC.

The V and J genes are TRBV2 and TRBJ1-2; D possibly corresponds to TRBD1 (5 bases). The CDR3 is 16 amino acids. Trimming pared 1 base from V and 3 bases from J, leaving 15 bases between. The V gene's germline CDR1 is SNHLY and CDR2 FYNNEI. CDR3 in DNA: TGTGCCAGCAGTGAAGGGCGCCCTTTGGGGGACTATGGCTACACCTTC. Protein sequence: CASSEGRPLGDYGYTF. Combining the CDR3 with reference TRBV2 and TRBJ1-2 gives the whole variable domain EPEVTQTPSHQVTQMGQEVILRCVPISNHLYFYWYRQILGQKVEFLVSFYNNEISEKSEIFDDQFSVERPDGSNFTLKIRSTKLEDSAMYFCASSEGRPLGDYGYTFGSGTRLTVV.

This clonotype was counted ten times or more. The chain links TRBV7-6 to TRBJ2-7, with 11 positions matching TRBD2. Unmatched junction bases numbered 9, after V lost 5 bases and J lost 3 bases. Germline CDR1 is SGHVS and CDR2 is FNYEAQ. This CDR3 is built from 16 residues. CDR3 nucleotides: TGTGCCAGCAGCCCAACGGGACTAGCGGTTCTCTACGAGCAGTACTTC. This translates into CASSPTGLAVLYEQYF. The entire variable domain, with the rest obtained from reference TRBV7-6 and TRBJ2-7, is as follows: GAGVSQSPRYKVTKRGQDVALRCDPISGHVSLYWYRQALGQGPEFLTYFNYEAQQDKSGLPNDRFSAERPEGSISTLTIQRTEQRDSAMYRCASSPTGLAVLYEQYFGPGTRLTVT.

The genes are TRBV7-6 and TRBJ2-3, with D maybe TRBD2 (5 bases). The CDR3 length is 13 residues. Germline V gene data show CDR1 as SGHVS and CDR2 as FNYEAQ. V lost 5 bases and J lost 14, with 20 bases in between. CDR3 amino acids: CASSQVRASSPYF. CDR3 sequence (DNA): TGTGCCAGCAGCCAAGTTCGGGCTAGCTCTCCGTATTTT.

The chain carries TRBV7-2 and TRBJ1-6; D is undetermined. Germline assignment: CDR1 SGHTA and CDR2 FQGNSA. The V and J ends lost 7 bases and 7 bases respectively, with 11 bases between them. CDR3 length equals 13 residues. CDR3: CASNAFLNSPLHF. The CDR3 coding sequence is TGTGCCAGCAATGCCTTTTTAAATTCACCCCTCCACTTT. The full variable domain, completed using reference TRBV7-2 and TRBJ1-6, is GAGVSQSPSNKVTEKGKDVELRCDPISGHTALYWYRQSLGQGLEFLIYFQGNSAPDKSGLPSDRFSAERTGGSVSTLTIQRTQQEDSAVYLCASNAFLNSPLHFGNGTRLTVT.

This clonotype was seen ten or more times. A junction end diverges from the germline sequence, so it may reflect a read error. V and J are TRBV5-1 and TRBJ1-5; 9 nucleotides match TRBD1. Per the germline V gene, CDR1 is SGHRS and CDR2 is YFSETQ. The CDR3 is made up of 14 amino acids. The CDR3 nucleotides are TGTGCCAGCAGCCCGGGACAGGGAGGTCAGCCCCAGCATTTT. Protein sequence: CASSPGQGGQPQHF.

The DNA for the CDR3 is TGTGCCTGGAGTGGAGGACAGAGCACAGATACGCAGTATTTT. This gives the protein CAWSGGQSTDTQYF. The chain recombines TRBV30 with TRBJ2-3, with D maybe TRBD1 (6 bases). There are 14 residues in the CDR3. Between the trimmed V and J ends, which lost 1 base and 0 bases, there was a span of 8 bases. In germline, CDR1 is GTSNPN, CDR2 SVGIG (reference sequence).

In its sample, this clonotype was seen a few times. The chain couples TRBV7-2 to TRBJ1-2; D is uncertain. CDR3 length: 14 amino acids. Germline V gives CDR1 SGHTA, CDR2 FQGNSA. The germline V and J ends were trimmed by 4 bases and 0 bases, with 9 bases remaining between them. The CDR3 spells CASSSRQANYGYTF. CDR3 bases: TGTGCCAGCAGCTCGAGACAAGCTAACTATGGCTACACCTTC.

This clonotype was recorded a few times. V usage is TRBV12-3 or TRBV12-4 and J usage is TRBJ1-5; D remains ambiguous. V shed 6 bases and J shed 2 bases, with 14 bases lying between them. This CDR3 is 15 amino acids long. The CDR3 here is CASSSSPVGNQPQHF. CDR3 bases: TGTGCCAGCAGCTCCTCCCCCGTTGGCAATCAGCCCCAGCATTTT.

This chain joins TRBV5-4 and TRBJ2-1; 11 nucleotides match TRBD2. The CDR3 length is 15 residues. Germline lookup yields CDR1 SGHNT and CDR2 YYREEE (reference sequence). V was clipped by 3 bases and J by 8 bases; unmatched bases: 7. The DNA of the CDR3 is TGTGCCAGCAGCTCCGCGGGACTAGCGGTCGATGAGCAGTTCTTC. Translating it yields CASSSAGLAVDEQFF.

V and J are TRBV11-1 and TRBJ2-3; 7 bases are shared with TRBD1. Germline V gene data show CDR1 as SGHAT and CDR2 as FQDESV (reference sequence). Unmatched junction bases numbered 7, after V lost 5 bases and J lost 5 bases. The CDR3 loop spans 14 amino acids. The CDR3 DNA sequence: TGTGCCAGCAGCCCCGGGACAGCAAGAGATACGCAGTATTTT. Translating it yields CASSPGTARDTQYF.

CDR3 protein: CASNTRGTDTQYF. Here the CDR3 DNA reads TGTGCCAGCAATACCAGGGGGACAGATACGCAGTATTTT. The chain links TRBV11-1 to TRBJ2-3, with 7 bases aligning to TRBD1. This CDR3 is 13 amino acids long. Trimming cost V 7 bases and J 3 bases; bases outside gene matches: 4. The germline V gene encodes CDR1 SGHAT and CDR2 FQDESV (reference sequence). The full variable domain, in which reference TRBV11-1 and TRBJ2-3 provide the parts outside the CDR3, is EAEVAQSPRYKITEKSQAVAFWCDPISGHATLYWYRQILGQGPELLVQFQDESVVDDSQLPKDRFSAERLKGVDSTLKIQPAELGDSAMYLCASNTRGTDTQYFGPGTRLTVL.

This clonotype was observed a few times. The chain couples TRBV14 to TRBJ2-5, with a tentative D call TRBD2 (5 bases). Germline V gene sequence: CDR1 SGHDN, CDR2 FVKESK. There are 16 residues in the CDR3. V was pared by 1 base and J by 2 bases, with 14 bases between. CDR3 sequence: CASSQGGLAIQETQYF. The DNA for the CDR3 is TGTGCCAGCAGCCAAGGCGGTTTAGCGATACAAGAGACCCAGTACTTC.

The V call is TRBV2, the J call TRBJ1-3; D gene uncertain. With 7 bases removed from V and 0 bases from J, the gap between germline ends came to 7 bases. This CDR3 contains 13 residues. From germline, CDR1 is SNHLY and CDR2 FYNNEI. The CDR3 sequence: CASTSSSGNTIYF. In nucleotides, the CDR3 is TGTGCCAGCACCTCGAGCTCTGGAAACACCATATATTTT.

The J gene is TRBJ2-2, the V gene TRBV6-6; the match to TRBD1 covers 9 bases. V trimming: 7 bases; J trimming: 4 bases; junction bases outside the gene matches: 1. Germline assignment: CDR1 MNHNY and CDR2 SVGAGI (reference sequence). CDR3 size: 13 residues. The CDR3 sequence: CASTGQGTGELFF. CDR3 DNA: TGTGCCAGCACGGGACAGGGCACCGGGGAGCTGTTTTTT.

This rearrangement joins TRBV7-9 to TRBJ2-1, with 10 bases lining up with TRBD2. The trim removed 2 bases at V and 7 bases at J, leaving 8 bases unmatched. CDR1 is SEHNR, CDR2 FQNEAQ, per germline (reference sequence). The CDR3 extends over 16 amino acids. The CDR3 nucleotides read TGTGCCAGCAGCTTACCGGCGGCTAGCGGGGGTAATGAGCAGTTCTTC. Its protein product is CASSLPAASGGNEQFF.

The CDR3 here is CASSYSSSAGELFF. CDR3 sequence (DNA): TGTGCCAGCAGTTACTCGAGTAGCGCCGGGGAGCTGTTTTTT. The J gene is TRBJ2-2, the V gene TRBV6-8, with D tentatively TRBD2 (5 bases). Germline CDR1 reads MNHGY; CDR2 reads SAAAGT. V was clipped by 0 bases and J by 6 bases, with 8 bases between them. The CDR3 has 14 amino acids.

This clonotype was detected only a few times. The chain recombines TRBV7-2 with TRBJ1-3, with a tentative D call TRBD1 (6 bases). This CDR3 comprises 15 residues. The ends were cut back, 1 base at V and 6 bases at J, with 13 bases in the middle. Per germline, CDR1 SGHTA and CDR2 FQGNSA. CDR3 DNA: TGTGCCAGCAGCTTAGTACAGGGCACCGAAAACACCATATATTTT. Translating it yields CASSLVQGTENTIYF.

This clonotype was seen a few times. This chain uses TRBV7-2 with TRBJ2-4, with 9 nucleotides matching TRBD1. Germline V CDR1 and CDR2: SGHTA, FQGNSA. There are 14 residues in the CDR3. V shed 3 bases and J 8 bases; nucleotides not matched to a gene: 5. In nucleotides, the CDR3 is TGTGCCAGCAGCTTGGACAGGGGCATAGACATTCAGTACTTC. Its translation is CASSLDRGIDIQYF.

Only a few counts were recorded for this clonotype. The chain links TRBV7-8 to TRBJ1-5; D gene ambiguous. This CDR3 is built from 14 residues. Trimming cost V 2 bases and J 5 bases, with 10 bases left between them. The V gene's germline CDR1 is SGHVS and CDR2 FQNEAQ. CDR3 coding DNA: TGTGCCAGCAGCTTACTGACTGGTGATCAGCCCCAGCATTTT. Its translation is CASSLLTGDQPQHF.

This rearrangement joins TRBV7-2 to TRBJ2-7, with 16 bases that match TRBD2. The germline V gene encodes CDR1 SGHTA and CDR2 FQGNSA. The junction had 7 bases not matched to a gene; V was cut back by 4 bases and J by 4 bases. This CDR3 region has 17 residues. CDR3 in amino acids: CASSSGTSGGARYEQYF. The CDR3, as DNA: TGTGCCAGCAGCTCCGGGACTAGCGGGGGGGCTCGGTACGAGCAGTACTTC.

The genes are TRBV6-5 and TRBJ1-4; no firm D call. This CDR3 is 15 amino acids long. Germline V gene data show CDR1 as MNHEY and CDR2 as SVGAGI. V lost 7 bases, J lost 0 bases, and 12 bases lay in between. CDR3: CASNPEGSTNEKLFF. In nucleotides, the CDR3 is TGTGCCAGCAACCCCGAGGGCTCAACTAATGAAAAACTGTTTTTT.

This clonotype has a count of ten or more. The chain recombines TRBV4-2 with TRBJ2-1; weak D call: TRBD2 (6 bases). The CDR3 loop spans 15 amino acids. CDR1 is LGHNA and CDR2 is YNFKEQ in the germline V gene. The ends were cut back, 1 base at V and 7 bases at J, with 14 bases in the middle. The CDR3 loop is CASSQGDGTANEQFF. The DNA for the CDR3 is TGTGCCAGCAGCCAAGGGGATGGGACTGCGAATGAGCAGTTCTTC.

The rearrangement links TRBV7-8 to TRBJ2-1; D gene unclear. Trimming left V 0 bases short and J 2 bases short, with 5 bases between. Germline V gene lookup returns CDR1 SGHVS and CDR2 FQNEAQ. CDR3 length: 14 residues. The CDR3 region has the DNA TGTGCCAGCAGCTTAGCCCTTACCTACAATGAGCAGTTCTTC. Its protein product is CASSLALTYNEQFF.

This clonotype was detected only a few times. V usage is TRBV29-1 and J usage is TRBJ2-7, with TRBD1 matching over 7 bases. This CDR3 region has 12 residues. V lost 4 bases to trimming and J lost 4 bases; unmatched junction nucleotides: 4. Germline values: CDR1 SQVTM, CDR2 ANQGSEA. CDR3 sequence reads: CSVGGRGYEQYF. CDR3 coding DNA: TGCAGCGTTGGTGGCAGGGGGTACGAGCAGTACTTC.